The subject of this entry is one TCR beta chain. Its specificity is not known. Some clones are missing from TCRdb's copy, which holds only in-frame ones; the method was immunoSEQ multiplex PCR. Among 4,400 or so clones, roughly 81% were seen once, and the ten largest hold approximately 18%. This sample is part of a study of T cells after posttransplantation cyclophosphamide. Study-wide results and limits: Donor CD8+ memory clones often dominated recipient blood repertoires at later times. TRB overlap between skin or GI tissue T cells and blood was limited. Recipient CMV seropositivity and CMV reactivation strongly tracked TRB clonality.

V lost 4 bases, J lost 10 bases, and 14 bases lay in between. The CDR3 runs 12 residues. Germline lookup yields CDR1 SGDLS and CDR2 YYNGEE. A marrow graft followed busulfan-fludarabine conditioning, with cyclophosphamide on days +3 and +4. This chain links TRBV9 with TRBJ1-1, with D maybe TRBD1 (5 bases). The sample here was PBMCs, taken after an allogeneic stem cell transplant with post-transplant cyclophosphamide. The TCR sequence derives from a female patient aged 45-65 years who received an allogeneic stem cell transplant from a related donor, was CMV-positive, and had no GVHD. Some T cells may arise from the graft donor. Here the CDR3 reads CASSPHIGGAFF. The CDR3, as DNA: TGTGCCAGCAGCCCACACATCGGGGGAGCTTTCTTT.